This T cell receptor beta chain was found in a study of cytomegalovirus exposure and HLA in healthy donors. A note on this clone: Its antigen is currently unknown.

V lost 2 bases to trimming and J lost 8 bases; unmatched junction nucleotides: 3. There are 14 residues in the CDR3. Germline V gives CDR1 KGHSH, CDR2 LQKENI. Broader study findings: It was reportedly the case that the classifier diagnosed cytomegalovirus status with high specificity and sensitivity. Rare TCR sequences predominated, though certain public TCRs were found in many donors.

The primer mix had 60 Vbeta and 13 Jbeta primers. The repertoire was sequenced with immunoSEQ multiplex PCR; TCRdb's copy has only in-frame clones and lacks some. In the table there are about 130,000 clones, approximately 70% of which are singletons. The material sequenced was PBMCs. This TCR came from a human donor in good health. The chain recombines TRBV18 with TRBJ1-4; TRBD1 matches at 9 bases. The CDR3 sequence: CASSPGTGYEKLFF. The DNA for the CDR3 is TGTGCCAGCTCACCAGGGACAGGGTACGAAAAACTGTTTTTT.